This T cell receptor (beta chain) was documented in a study of T cells expressing NK-cell markers. CDR3 length: 13 amino acids. Germline V gives CDR1 MNHEY, CDR2 SVGAGI. Remarks on this clonotype: Its antigen is unknown.

Broader study findings: Six donors carried dominant NKG2C+ clonotypes that made up roughly 1.0-7.0% of their CD8+ T cells.

Following a re-call of the 5' RACE reads, TCRdb has one entry per CDR3 protein and lacks DNA. The sample is made up of some 140,000 distinct CDR3 sequences, and the top ten hold more than 35% of it. The specimen was blood T cells: a sorted CD56 or NKG2C T cell subset, CD4+ or CD8+ T cells, or bulk PBMC T cells (not recorded which). The chain has TRBV6-5 and TRBJ2-5; the D call of TRBD1 rests on TCRdb alone, since no DNA is present to check it. This clonotype was sampled from a woman aged 45-65 years in good health. CDR3 protein: CASSVTGGGTQYF.